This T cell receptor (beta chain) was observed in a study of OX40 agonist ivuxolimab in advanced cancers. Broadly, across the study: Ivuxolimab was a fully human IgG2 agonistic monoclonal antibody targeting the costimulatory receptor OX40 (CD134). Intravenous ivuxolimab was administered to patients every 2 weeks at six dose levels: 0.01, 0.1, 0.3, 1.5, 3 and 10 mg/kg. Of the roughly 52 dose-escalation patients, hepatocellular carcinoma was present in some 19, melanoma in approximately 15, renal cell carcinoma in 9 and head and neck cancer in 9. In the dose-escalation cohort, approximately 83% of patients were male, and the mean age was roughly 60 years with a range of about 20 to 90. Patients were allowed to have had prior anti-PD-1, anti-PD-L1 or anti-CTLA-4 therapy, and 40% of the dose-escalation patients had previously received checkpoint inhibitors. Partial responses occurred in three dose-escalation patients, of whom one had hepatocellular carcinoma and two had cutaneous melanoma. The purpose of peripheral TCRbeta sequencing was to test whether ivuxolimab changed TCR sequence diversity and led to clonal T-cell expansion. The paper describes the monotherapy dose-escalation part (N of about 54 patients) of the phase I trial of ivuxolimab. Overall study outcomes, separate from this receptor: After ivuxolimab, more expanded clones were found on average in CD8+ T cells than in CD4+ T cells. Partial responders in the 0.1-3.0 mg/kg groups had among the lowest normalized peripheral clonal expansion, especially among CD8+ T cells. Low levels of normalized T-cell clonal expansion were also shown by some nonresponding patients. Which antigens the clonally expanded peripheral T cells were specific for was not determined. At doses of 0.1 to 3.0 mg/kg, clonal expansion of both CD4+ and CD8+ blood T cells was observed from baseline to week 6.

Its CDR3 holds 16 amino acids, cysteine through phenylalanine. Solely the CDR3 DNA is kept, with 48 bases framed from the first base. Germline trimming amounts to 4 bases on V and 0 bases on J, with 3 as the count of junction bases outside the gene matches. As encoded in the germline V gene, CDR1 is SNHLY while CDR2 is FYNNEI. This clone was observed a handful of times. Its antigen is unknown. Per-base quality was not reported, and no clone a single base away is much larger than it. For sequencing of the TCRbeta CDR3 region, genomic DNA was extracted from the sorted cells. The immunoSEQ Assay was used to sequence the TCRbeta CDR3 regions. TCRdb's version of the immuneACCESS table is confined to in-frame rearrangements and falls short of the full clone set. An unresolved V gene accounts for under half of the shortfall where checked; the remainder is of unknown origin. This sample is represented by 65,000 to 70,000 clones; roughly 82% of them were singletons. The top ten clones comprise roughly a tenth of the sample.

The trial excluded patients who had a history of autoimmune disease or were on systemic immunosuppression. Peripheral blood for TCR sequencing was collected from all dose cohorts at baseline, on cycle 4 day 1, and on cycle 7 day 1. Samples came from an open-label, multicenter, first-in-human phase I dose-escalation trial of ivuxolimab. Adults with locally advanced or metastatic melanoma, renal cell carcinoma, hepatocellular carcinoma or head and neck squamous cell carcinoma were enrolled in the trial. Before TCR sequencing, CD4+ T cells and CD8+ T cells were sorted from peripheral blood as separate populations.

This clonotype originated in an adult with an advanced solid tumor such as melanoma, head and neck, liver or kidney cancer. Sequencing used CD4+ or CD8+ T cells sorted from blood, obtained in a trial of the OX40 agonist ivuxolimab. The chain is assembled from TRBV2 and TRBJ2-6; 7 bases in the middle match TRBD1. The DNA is TGTGCCAGCAGTGGGGACAGCAGCTCTGGGGCCAACGTCCTGACTTTC. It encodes CASSGDSSSGANVLTF.